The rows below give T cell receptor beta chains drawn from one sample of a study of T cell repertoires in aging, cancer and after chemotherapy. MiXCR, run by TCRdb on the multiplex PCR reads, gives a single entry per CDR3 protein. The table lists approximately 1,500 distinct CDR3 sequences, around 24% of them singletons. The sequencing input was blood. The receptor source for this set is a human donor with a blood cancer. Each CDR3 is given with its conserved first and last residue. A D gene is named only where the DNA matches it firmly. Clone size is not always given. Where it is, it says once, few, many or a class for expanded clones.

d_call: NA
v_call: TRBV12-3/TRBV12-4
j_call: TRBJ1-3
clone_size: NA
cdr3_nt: TGTGCCAGCAGACAAACCACAGGGTCGAGCTCTGGAAACACCATATATTTT
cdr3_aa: CASRQTTGSSSGNTIYF

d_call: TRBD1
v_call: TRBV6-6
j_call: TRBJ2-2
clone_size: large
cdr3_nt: TGTGCCAGCAGTATACTTCGACAGGGGGACACCGGGGAGCTGTTTTTT
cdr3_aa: CASSILRQGDTGELFF

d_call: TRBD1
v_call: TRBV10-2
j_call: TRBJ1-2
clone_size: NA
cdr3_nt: TGCGCCAGCACCACCCTCACGGGGGAGGGGGCGAATGGCTACACCTTC
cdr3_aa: CASTTLTGEGANGYTF

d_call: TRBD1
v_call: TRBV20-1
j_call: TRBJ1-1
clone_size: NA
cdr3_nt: TGCAGTGCTAGGAGACAGGGTGTGGCCACTGAAGCTTTCTTT
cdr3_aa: CSARRQGVATEAFF

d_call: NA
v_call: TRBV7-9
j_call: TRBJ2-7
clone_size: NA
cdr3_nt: TGTGCCAGCAGCGTGGACGGGGCCTCCTACGAGCAGTACTTC
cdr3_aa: CASSVDGASYEQYF

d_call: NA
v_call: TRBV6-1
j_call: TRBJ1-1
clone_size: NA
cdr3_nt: TGTGCCAGCAGTCCCTCGACAGGGAACACTGAAGCTTTCTTT
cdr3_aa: CASSPSTGNTEAFF

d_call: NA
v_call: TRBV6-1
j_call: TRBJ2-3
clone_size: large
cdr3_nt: TGTGCCAGCAGTGAAGCCCCGGGGCCCACAGATACGCAGTATTTT
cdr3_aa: CASSEAPGPTDTQYF

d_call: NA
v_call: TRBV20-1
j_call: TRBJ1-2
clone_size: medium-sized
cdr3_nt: TGCAGTGCTAGGGCAGCAGGGGTAAGCTTTGGCTACACCTTC
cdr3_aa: CSARAAGVSFGYTF

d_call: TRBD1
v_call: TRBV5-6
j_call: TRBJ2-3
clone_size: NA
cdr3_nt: TGTGCCAGCAGCTTAGGTGCACAGGGGACCAGCACAGATACGCAGTATTTT
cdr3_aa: CASSLGAQGTSTDTQYF

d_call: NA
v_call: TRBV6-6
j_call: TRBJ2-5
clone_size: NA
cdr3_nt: TGTGCCAGCAGTCAGGAGACCGGGGGCCAAGAGACCCAGTACTTC
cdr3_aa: CASSQETGGQETQYF

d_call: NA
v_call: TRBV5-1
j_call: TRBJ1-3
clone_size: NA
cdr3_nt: TGCGCCAGCAGCTTTGTGGAGGCAGGTCCCCGTTCAGGAAACACCATATATTTT
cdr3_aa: CASSFVEAGPRSGNTIYF

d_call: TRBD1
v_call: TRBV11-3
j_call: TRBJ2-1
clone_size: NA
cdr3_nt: TGTGCCAGCAGCCGGGACAGGGGGCGTTCCTACAATGAGCAGTTCTTC
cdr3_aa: CASSRDRGRSYNEQFF

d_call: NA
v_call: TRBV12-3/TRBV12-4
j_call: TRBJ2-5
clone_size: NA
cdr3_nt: TGTGCCAGCAGTTTATCGGCCCTTCGGGAGACCCAGTACTTC
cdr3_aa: CASSLSALRETQYF

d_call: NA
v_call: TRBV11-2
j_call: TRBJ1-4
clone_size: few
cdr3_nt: TGTGCCAGCAGCCCGTTGACAGGACGGGGTGAAAAACTGTTTTTT
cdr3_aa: CASSPLTGRGEKLFF

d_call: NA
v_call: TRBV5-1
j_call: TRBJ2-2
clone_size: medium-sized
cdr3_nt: TGCGCCAGCAGCTCGGGACCGTCTCAAGCCGGGGAGCTGTTTTTT
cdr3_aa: CASSSGPSQAGELFF

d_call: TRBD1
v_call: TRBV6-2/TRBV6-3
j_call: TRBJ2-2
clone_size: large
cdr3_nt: TGTGCCAGCAGCACCGGGACAGGCCCCACCGGGGAGCTGTTTTTT
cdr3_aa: CASSTGTGPTGELFF

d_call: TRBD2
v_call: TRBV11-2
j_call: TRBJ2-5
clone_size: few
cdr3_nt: TGTGCCAGCAGGTCCCCACTAGCGGGAGAAAAAGAGACCCAGTACTTC
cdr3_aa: CASRSPLAGEKETQYF

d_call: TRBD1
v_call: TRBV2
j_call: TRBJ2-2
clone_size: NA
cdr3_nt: TGTGCCAGCACCCGAGGACAGGGGAAAAACACCGGGGAGCTGTTTTTT
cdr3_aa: CASTRGQGKNTGELFF

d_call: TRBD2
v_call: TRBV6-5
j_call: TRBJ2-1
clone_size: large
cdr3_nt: TGTGCCAGCACCCTGACTAGCGGGGGGGACGGTGAGCAGTTCTTC
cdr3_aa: CASTLTSGGDGEQFF

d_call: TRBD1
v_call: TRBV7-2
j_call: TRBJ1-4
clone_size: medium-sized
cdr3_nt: TGTGCCAGCAGCCCCCGGACAGGGATGCGAGAAAAACTGTTTTTT
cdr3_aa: CASSPRTGMREKLFF

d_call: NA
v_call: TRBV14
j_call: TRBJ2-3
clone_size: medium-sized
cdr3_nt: TGTGCCAGCAGCCGGGGGGTGCTTCTGGATACGCAGTATTTT
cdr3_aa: CASSRGVLLDTQYF

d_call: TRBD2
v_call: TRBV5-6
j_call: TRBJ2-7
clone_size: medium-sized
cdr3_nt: TGTGCCAGCAGCCCGCAAGCGGGGCACTCCTACGAGCAGTACTTC
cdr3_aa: CASSPQAGHSYEQYF

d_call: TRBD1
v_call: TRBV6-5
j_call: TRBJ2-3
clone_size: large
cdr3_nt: TGTGCCAGCAGACCGGGACAGGGACTAGATACGCAGTATTTT
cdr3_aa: CASRPGQGLDTQYF

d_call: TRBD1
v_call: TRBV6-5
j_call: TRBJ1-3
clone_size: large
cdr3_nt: TGTGCCAGCAGTTTAACCGGGACAGGGGGAAACACCATATATTTT
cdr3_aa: CASSLTGTGGNTIYF

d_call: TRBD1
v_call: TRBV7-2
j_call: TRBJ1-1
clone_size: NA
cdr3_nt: TGTGCCAGCAGCCAACAGGGGGCCTATGAAGCTTTCTTT
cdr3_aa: CASSQQGAYEAFF

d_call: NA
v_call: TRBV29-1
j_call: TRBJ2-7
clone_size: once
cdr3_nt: TGCAGCGTTGATTTAAGCGCAGGGGCAACCTACGAGCAGTACTTC
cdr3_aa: CSVDLSAGATYEQYF

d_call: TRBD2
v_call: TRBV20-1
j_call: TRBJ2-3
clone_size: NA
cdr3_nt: TGCAGTGCTAGTCGGTGGGGGGGGGGCACAGATACGCAGTATTTT
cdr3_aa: CSASRWGGGTDTQYF

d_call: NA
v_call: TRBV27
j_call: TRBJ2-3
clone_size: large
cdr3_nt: TGTGCCAGCAACCAAGTCAGGGGTAGCACAGATACGCAGTATTTT
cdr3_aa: CASNQVRGSTDTQYF

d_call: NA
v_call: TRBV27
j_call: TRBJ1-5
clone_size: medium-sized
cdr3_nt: TGTGCCACCCGGGACACACTAAGAAGCAATCAGCCCCAGCATTTT
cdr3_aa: CATRDTLRSNQPQHF

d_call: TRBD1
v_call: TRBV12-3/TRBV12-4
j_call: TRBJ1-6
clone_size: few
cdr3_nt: TGTGCCAGCAGACGACAGGGACGTTCACCCCTCCACTTT
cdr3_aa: CASRRQGRSPLHF

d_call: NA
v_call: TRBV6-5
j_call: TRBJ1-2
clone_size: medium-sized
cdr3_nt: TGTGCCAGCGGGTCGCTCCGGGACAACTTCTATGGCTACACCTTC
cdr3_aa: CASGSLRDNFYGYTF

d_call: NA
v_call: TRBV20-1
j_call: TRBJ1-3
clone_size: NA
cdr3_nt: TGCAGTGCTAGAGCTACAGGGCTCATTTCTGGAAACACCATATATTTT
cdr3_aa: CSARATGLISGNTIYF

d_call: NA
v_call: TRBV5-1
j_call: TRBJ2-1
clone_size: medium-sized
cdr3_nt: TGCGCCAGCAGCTTGGCCGACGGGAATGAGCAGTTCTTC
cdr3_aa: CASSLADGNEQFF

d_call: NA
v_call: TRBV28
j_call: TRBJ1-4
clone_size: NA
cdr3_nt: TGTGCCAGCAGTTTAGACGATGGGTTTGAAAAACTGTTTTTT
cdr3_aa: CASSLDDGFEKLFF

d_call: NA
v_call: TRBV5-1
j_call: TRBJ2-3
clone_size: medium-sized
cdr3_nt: TGCGCCAGCAGCTTGGGACAGGTACCCACAGATACGCAGTATTTT
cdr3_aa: CASSLGQVPTDTQYF

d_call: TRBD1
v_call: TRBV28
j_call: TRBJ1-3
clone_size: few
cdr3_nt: TGTGCCAGCAGTCCAGGGACAGCTTCTGGAAACACCATATATTTT
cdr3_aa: CASSPGTASGNTIYF

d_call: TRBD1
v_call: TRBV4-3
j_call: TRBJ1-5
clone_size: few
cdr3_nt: TGCGCCAGCAGCCAAAGGACAGGGGTCCAGCCCCAGCATTTT
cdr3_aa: CASSQRTGVQPQHF

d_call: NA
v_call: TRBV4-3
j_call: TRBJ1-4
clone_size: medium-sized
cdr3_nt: TGCGCCAGCAGCCAGGGAGACAGGACTAGTGAAAAACTGTTTTTT
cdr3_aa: CASSQGDRTSEKLFF

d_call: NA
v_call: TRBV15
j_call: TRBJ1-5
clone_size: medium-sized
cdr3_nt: TGTGCCACCAGGGGGGCTGACAGCTTCAATCAGCCCCAGCATTTT
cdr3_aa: CATRGADSFNQPQHF

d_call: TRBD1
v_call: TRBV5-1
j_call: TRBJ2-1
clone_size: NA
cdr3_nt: TGCGCCAGCAGCGCAGCCGGGACAGGATCCTACAATGAGCAGTTCTTC
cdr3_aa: CASSAAGTGSYNEQFF

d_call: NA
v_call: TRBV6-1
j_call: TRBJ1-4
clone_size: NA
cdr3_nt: TGTGCCAGCAGTGAAGGCCCCACCAATGAAAAACTGTTTTTT
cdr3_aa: CASSEGPTNEKLFF

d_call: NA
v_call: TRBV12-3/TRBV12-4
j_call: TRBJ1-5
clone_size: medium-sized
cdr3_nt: TGTGCCAGCGCTTGGCGCAGGGGCAATCAGCCCCAGCATTTT
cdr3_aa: CASAWRRGNQPQHF